This TCR beta chain was sequenced for a study of T-cell memory formation after mild COVID-19. Broader study findings: A second wave of clones peaked on day 37, and their SARS-CoV-2 specificity went unconfirmed.

On this clonotype: Its antigen is unidentified. Germline and junction disagree at one end, which may indicate a read error.

5'RACE primed at constant segments yielded TCR alpha and TCR beta cDNA libraries bearing sample barcodes and UMIs. TCRdb used MiXCR to reprocess the 5' RACE reads, holding one entry per CDR3 protein. The table has approximately 240,000 distinct CDR3 sequences, less than 20% seen once. Germline V lookup: CDR1 MNHNS, CDR2 SASEGT. This CDR3 has 15 residues. The receptor was derived from a man younger than 35 who had mild COVID-19 (a few samples of this study predate the infection). Cell type and time point are not known. The V call is TRBV6-1, the J call TRBJ2-1; 12 bases map to TRBD2. The sample was PBMCs or a T cell subset sorted from them (not recorded which). As DNA, the CDR3 is TGTGCCAGCAGATGGACTAGCGGGGTTTACACTGAGCAGTTCTTC. Its translation is CASRWTSGVYTEQFF.